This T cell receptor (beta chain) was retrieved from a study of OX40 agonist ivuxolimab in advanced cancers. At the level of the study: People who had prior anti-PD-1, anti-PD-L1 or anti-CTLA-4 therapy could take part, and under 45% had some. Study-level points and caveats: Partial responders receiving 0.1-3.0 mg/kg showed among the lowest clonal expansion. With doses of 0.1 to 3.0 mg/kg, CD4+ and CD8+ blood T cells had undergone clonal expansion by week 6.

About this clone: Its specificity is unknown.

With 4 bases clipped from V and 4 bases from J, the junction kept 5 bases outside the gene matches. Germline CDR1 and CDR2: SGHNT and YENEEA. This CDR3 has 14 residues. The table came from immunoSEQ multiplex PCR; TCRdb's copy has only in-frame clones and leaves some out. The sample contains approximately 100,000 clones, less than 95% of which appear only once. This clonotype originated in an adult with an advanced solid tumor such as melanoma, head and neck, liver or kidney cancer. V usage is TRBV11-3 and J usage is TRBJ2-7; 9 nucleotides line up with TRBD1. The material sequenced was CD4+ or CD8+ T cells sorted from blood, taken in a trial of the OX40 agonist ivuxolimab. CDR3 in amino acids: CASSWRTGVYEQYF. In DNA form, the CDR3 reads TGTGCCAGCAGCTGGAGGACAGGGGTGTACGAGCAGTACTTC.